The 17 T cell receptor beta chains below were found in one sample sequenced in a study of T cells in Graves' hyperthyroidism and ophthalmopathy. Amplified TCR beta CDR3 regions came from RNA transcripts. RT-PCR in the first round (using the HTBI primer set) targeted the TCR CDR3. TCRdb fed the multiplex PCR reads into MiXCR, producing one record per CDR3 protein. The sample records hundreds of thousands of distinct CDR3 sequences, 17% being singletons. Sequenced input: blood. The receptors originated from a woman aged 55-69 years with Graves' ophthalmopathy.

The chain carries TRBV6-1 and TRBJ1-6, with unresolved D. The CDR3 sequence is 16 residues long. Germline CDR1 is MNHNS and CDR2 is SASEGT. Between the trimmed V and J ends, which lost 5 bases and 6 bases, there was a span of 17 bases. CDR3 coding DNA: TGTGCCAGCAGTCCCCGCCCGGCGGCGTCTAATTCACCCCTCCACTTT. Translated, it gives CASSPRPAASNSPLHF.

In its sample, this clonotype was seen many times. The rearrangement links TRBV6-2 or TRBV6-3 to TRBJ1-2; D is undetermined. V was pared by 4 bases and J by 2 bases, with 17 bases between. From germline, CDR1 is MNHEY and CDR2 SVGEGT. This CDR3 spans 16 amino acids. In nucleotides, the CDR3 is TGTGCCAGCAGTTCCCAGGCTACATCCGTCAACTATGGCTACACCTTC. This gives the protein CASSSQATSVNYGYTF.

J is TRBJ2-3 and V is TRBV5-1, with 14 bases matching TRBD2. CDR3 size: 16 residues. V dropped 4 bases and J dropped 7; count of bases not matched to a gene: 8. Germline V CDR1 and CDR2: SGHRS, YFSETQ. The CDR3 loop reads CASSEGTSGSRHTQYF. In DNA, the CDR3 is TGCGCCAGCAGCGAGGGGACTAGCGGGAGTAGACATACGCAGTATTTT.

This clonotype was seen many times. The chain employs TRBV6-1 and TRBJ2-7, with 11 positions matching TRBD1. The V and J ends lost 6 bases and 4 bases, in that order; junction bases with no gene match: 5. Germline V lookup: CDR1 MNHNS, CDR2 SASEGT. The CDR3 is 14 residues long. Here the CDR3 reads CASSPGQGAYEQYF. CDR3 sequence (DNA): TGTGCCAGCAGCCCAGGACAGGGGGCTTACGAGCAGTACTTC.

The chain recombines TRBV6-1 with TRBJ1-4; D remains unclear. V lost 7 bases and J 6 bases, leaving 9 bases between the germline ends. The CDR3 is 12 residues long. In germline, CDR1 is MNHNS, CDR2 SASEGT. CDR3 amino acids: CASNMADEKLFF. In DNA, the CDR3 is TGTGCCAGCAACATGGCTGATGAAAAACTGTTTTTT.

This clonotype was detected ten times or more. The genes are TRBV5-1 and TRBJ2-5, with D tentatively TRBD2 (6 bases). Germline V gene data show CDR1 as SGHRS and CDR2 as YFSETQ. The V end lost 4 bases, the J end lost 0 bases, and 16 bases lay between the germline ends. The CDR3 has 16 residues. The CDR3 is CASSPLVLANQETQYF. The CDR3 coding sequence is TGCGCCAGCAGCCCCCTCGTGCTAGCGAACCAAGAGACCCAGTACTTC.

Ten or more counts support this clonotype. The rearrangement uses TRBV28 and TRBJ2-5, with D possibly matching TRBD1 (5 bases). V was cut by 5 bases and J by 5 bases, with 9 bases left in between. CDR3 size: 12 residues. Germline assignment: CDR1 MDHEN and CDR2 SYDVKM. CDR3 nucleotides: TGTGCCAGCAGTGACAGTGCGGAGACCCAGTACTTC. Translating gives CASSDSAETQYF.

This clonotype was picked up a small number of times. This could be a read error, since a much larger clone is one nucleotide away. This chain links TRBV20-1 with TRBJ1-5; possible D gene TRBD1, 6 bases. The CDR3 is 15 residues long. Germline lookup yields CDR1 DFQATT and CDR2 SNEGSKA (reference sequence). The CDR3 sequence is CSAPDGTNSIQPQHF. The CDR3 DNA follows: TGCAGTGCTCCCGACGGGACAAATAGCATTCAGCCCCAGCATTTT.

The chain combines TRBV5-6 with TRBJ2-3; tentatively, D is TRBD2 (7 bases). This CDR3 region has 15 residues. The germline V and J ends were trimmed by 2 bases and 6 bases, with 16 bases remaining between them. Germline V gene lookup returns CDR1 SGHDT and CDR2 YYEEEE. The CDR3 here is CASSFTGLGGDTQYF. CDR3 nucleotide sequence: TGTGCCAGCAGCTTCACAGGGCTGGGGGGGGATACGCAGTATTTT. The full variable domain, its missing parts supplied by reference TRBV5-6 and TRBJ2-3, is DAGVTQSPTHLIKTRGQQVTLRCSPKSGHDTVSWYQQALGQGPQFIFQYYEEEERQRGNFPDRFSGHQFPNYSSELNVNALLLGDSALYLCASSFTGLGGDTQYFGPGTRLTVL.

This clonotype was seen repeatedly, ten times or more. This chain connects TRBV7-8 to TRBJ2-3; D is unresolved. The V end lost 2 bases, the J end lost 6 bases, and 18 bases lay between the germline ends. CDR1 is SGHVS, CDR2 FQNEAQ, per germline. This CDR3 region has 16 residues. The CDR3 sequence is CASSLNPPTRADTQYF. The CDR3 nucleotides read TGTGCCAGCAGCTTAAATCCCCCGACCCGGGCCGATACGCAGTATTTT.

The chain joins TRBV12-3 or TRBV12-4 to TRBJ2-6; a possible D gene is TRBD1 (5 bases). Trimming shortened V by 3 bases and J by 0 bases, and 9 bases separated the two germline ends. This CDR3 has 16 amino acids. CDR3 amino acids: CASSFRQFSGANVLTF. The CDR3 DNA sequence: TGTGCCAGCAGTTTCCGACAGTTCTCTGGGGCCAACGTCCTGACTTTC.

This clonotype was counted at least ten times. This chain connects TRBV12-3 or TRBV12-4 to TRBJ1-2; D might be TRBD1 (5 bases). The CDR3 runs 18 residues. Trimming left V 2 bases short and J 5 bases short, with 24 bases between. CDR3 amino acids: CASSLKAGSRGRPYGYTF. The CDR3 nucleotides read TGTGCCAGCAGTTTAAAGGCGGGTAGTAGGGGCCGACCTTATGGCTACACCTTC.

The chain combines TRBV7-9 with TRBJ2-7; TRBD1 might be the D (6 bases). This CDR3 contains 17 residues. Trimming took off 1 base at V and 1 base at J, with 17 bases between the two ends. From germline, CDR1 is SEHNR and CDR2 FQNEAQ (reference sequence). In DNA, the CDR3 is TGTGCCAGCAGCTTAGGGGTCGGGCAGGGGATATCCTACGAGCAGTACTTC. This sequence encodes CASSLGVGQGISYEQYF.

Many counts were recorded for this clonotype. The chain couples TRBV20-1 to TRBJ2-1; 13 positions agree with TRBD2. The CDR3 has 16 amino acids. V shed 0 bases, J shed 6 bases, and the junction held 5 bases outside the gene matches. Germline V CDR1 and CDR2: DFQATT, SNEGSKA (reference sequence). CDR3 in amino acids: CSARDTGTSGTNEQFF. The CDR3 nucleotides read TGCAGTGCTAGAGATACAGGGACTAGCGGGACCAATGAGCAGTTCTTC.

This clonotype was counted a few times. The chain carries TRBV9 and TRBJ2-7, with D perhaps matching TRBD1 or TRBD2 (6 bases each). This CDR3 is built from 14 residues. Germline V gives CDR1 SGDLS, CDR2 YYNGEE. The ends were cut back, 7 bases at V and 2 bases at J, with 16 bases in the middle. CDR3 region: CASGPGAATYEQYF. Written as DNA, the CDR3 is TGTGCCAGCGGACCGGGGGCCGCGACCTACGAGCAGTACTTC.

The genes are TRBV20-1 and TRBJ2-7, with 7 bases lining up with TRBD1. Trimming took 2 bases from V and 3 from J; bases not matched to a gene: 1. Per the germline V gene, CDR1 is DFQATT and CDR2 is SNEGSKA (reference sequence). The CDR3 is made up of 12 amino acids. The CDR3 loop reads CSARRDSYEQYF. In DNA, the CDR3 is TGCAGTGCTAGAAGGGACAGCTACGAGCAGTACTTC.

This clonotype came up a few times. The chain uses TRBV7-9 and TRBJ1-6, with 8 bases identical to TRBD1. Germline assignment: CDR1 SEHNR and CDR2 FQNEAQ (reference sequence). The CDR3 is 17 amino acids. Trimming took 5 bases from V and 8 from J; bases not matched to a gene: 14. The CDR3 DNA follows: TGTGCCAGCAGCATGTCCCGTTCAGGGGGCGCGTATTCACCCCTCCACTTT. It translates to CASSMSRSGGAYSPLHF.